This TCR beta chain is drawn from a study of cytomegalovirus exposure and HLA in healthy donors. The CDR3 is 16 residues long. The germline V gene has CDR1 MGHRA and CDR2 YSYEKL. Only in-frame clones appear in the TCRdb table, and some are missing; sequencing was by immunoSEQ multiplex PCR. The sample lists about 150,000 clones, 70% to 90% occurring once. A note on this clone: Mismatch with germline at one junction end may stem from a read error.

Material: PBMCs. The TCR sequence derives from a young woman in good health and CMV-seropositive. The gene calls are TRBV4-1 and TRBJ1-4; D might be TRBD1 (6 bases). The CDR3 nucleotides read TGCGCCAGCAGCCGGGGTTGGGGGACAACTGATGAAAAACTGTTTTTT. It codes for CASSRGWGTTDEKLFF.